The text below deals with one T cell receptor beta chain. In the original processing: It was from reference gene primer amplification that nucleated cell counts were estimated. Profiled with immunoSEQ multiplex PCR; TCRdb holds only in-frame clones, not every one. V, J and clone size are taken as reported in that table, and D and trimming were inferred from the DNA itself. Of about 190,000 clones listed, roughly 88% were seen once; the top ten hold roughly 3.7%. The source of the sample is a study of blood T cell repertoires in COVID-19. Whole-study context: There were acute and convalescent COVID-19 samples, and they came from the United States, Italy and Spain. PBMCs, B-cell-depleted T cells, or T cells were the source of the cDNA or gDNA that made up the material.

Germline CDR1 is MNHEY and CDR2 is SMNVEV (reference sequence). Between the trimmed V and J ends, which lost 5 bases and 6 bases, there was a span of 9 bases. The CDR3 has 12 residues. The chain links TRBV27 to TRBJ2-3; D may be TRBD1 (5 bases). The clonotype originates from a woman aged 25-40 years with acute or convalescent COVID-19. The sequenced sample consisted of peripheral blood. The CDR3 loop reads CASSPAGDTQYF. Here the CDR3 DNA reads TGTGCCAGCAGTCCCGCAGGGGATACGCAGTATTTT.